One T cell receptor (beta chain) is described in this entry. Its cognate antigen is unknown. Researchers ran the PCR with 60 Vbeta and 13 Jbeta primers. TCRdb keeps only in-frame clones here, not all; method: immunoSEQ multiplex PCR. The sample shows some 190,000 clones, 76% of them seen only once. Per germline, CDR1 MNHNY and CDR2 SVGAGI (reference sequence). The V end was cut by 5 bases, the J end by 2 bases, with 12 bases between. The CDR3 runs 14 residues. This specimen belongs to a study of cytomegalovirus exposure and HLA in healthy donors. General study points: TCR beta chains associated with HLA were, in a later analysis, more clonally expanded than equally common others. Whilst most TCR sequences proved rare, a subset of public TCRs occurred across many donors.

This TCR was recovered from a man between 18 and 29 years old in good health and CMV-seronegative. The rearrangement joins TRBV6-6 to TRBJ1-2; D unresolved. The material sequenced was PBMCs. The CDR3: CASSHVVVNYGYTF. The CDR3 region has the DNA TGTGCCAGCAGTCATGTGGTAGTAAACTATGGCTACACCTTC.